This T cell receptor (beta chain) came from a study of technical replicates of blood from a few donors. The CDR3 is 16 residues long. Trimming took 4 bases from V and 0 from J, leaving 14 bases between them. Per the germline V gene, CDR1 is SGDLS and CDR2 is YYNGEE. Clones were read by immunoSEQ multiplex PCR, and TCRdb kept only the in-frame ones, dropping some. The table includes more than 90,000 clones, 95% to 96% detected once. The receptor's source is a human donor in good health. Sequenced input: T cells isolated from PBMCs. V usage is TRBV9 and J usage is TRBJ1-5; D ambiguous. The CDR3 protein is CASSPREAISNQPQHF. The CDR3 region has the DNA TGTGCCAGCAGCCCCCGTGAGGCAATTAGCAATCAGCCCCAGCATTTT.